The T cell receptor (beta chain) under discussion was sequenced for a study of T cells expressing NK-cell markers (dated by TCRdb to 2020 to 2022). Background on the whole study: TCR beta-chain repertoires were profiled in sorted CD3+CD56+NKG2C+, CD3+CD56+NKG2C- and CD3+CD56-NKG2C+ T-cell subsets from eight donors. Seven of the eight sequenced donors were HCMV-seropositive and one was HCMV-seronegative. The study sequenced eight donors, all healthy volunteers chosen at random: three men and five women. The libraries were sequenced on Illumina HiSeq 2000/2500, MiSeq or NextSeq, producing 2 x 150 bp reads. The paper as a whole reports these results and caveats: Whether the expanded NKG2C-expressing T cell clones were specific for HCMV antigens remained unclear. Those dominant clonotypes were again the most abundant among CD3+CD56-NKG2C+ cells in four donors, at about 28.3-65%. In over five donors, the dominant CD3+CD56+NKG2C+ clonotypes were among the top 10 CD8+ clonotypes and accounted for about 1.0-7.0% of CD8+ T cells.

The listed sequencing device is Illumina HiSeq 2000. TCR beta cDNA libraries were prepared using 5'RACE template switching, which introduced a universal primer site and unique molecular identifiers. Synthesis of cDNA was primed from the TCR beta constant segment and was followed by two consecutive PCR amplification steps. Per the source publication's procedure: Reads were demultiplexed and grouped by UMI with MIGEC, and clonotypes were assembled and quantified with MiTCR. To remove erroneous sequences, TCR cDNA sequences were retained only when supported by two or more reads. The tcR package was used for downstream repertoire analysis, with clonotypes matched between fractions based on CDR3 nucleotide sequence plus V segment. VDJmatch was used to annotate antigen specificity against VDJdb, with one amino acid substitution allowed in CDR3. After TCRdb reprocessed the reads, each CDR3 protein sequence was kept as one row, without DNA. In this record, the V and J calls reflect TCRdb's handling and not the investigators' own analysis. The table for this sample records 550,000 to 600,000 distinct CDR3 sequences. The top ten constitute less than 4.5% of the sample.

The CDR3 numbers 13 residues from cysteine through phenylalanine. No DNA appears here. Based on the germline V gene (reference sequence), the CDR1 and CDR2 sequences are LNHDA and SQIVND. HCMV serostatus was determined by detecting HCMV-specific IgG in serum with a commercial ELISA kit. Peripheral blood mononuclear cells were isolated from blood by Ficoll density gradient centrifugation. Note on this clonotype: The antigen this receptor binds is unknown.

This sequence uses TRBV19 and TRBJ2-5; the D gene TCRdb calls, TRBD1, cannot be checked with no DNA. Sequences were obtained from blood T cells: a sorted CD56 or NKG2C T cell subset, CD4+ or CD8+ T cells, or bulk PBMC T cells (not recorded which). The clonotype was recovered from a man between 18 and 29 years old in good health. Donor details come from another sample of the same person, matched by shared clones. The CDR3 amino acid sequence is: CASQGTGRETQYF.